This T cell receptor beta chain was observed in a study of yellow fever vaccine responses in identical twins. Study conclusions and caveats: After vaccination, twins' T cell response reportedly seemed partly convergent, partly personalized.

J gave up 5 bases and V 7 bases, and 15 bases lay outside the gene matches. Germline V gene sequence: CDR1 MNHNS, CDR2 SASEGT. The CDR3 is 17 amino acids. This clonotype was seen a single time. Its antigen remains unidentified. A single record per CDR3 protein comes from TCRdb applying MiXCR to the RT-PCR reads. The data contain 1,500 to 2,000 distinct CDR3 sequences, 70% to 90% of them singletons. The sequencing used T cells from blood (PBMCs), unsorted or a sorted subset (not recorded which), collected before or after yellow fever vaccination (not recorded which). This TCR was recovered from a woman aged 18-29 years who received the yellow fever vaccine. J is TRBJ2-7 and V is TRBV6-1; the match to TRBD1 covers 12 bases. Written as DNA, the CDR3 is TGTGCCAGCACGTCCCGTTTGGGGACAGGGGGCATAGACGAGCAGTACTTC. Translated: CASTSRLGTGGIDEQYF.